The 32 T cell receptor beta chains below were found in one sample sequenced in a study of blood T cell repertoires in COVID-19. Sequenced by immunoSEQ multiplex PCR; TCRdb stores in-frame clones only, minus some. The repertoire consists of under 350,000 clones, with approximately 86% occurring once and the leading ten covering approximately 4.6%. Sequencing was performed on PBMCs or T cells enriched from blood (not recorded which). These receptors were collected from a woman in her forties with acute COVID-19.

This rearrangement joins TRBV7-2 to TRBJ1-1; D perhaps matches TRBD1 (5 bases). This CDR3 is 15 amino acids long. V dropped 5 bases and J dropped 0 bases, with 13 bases sitting between them. CDR1 and CDR2 from the germline V gene are SGHTA and FQGNSA. Here the CDR3 DNA reads TGTGCCAGCAGCACTCGACAGAGAATGAACACTGAAGCTTTCTTT. Residues: CASSTRQRMNTEAFF.

The genes are TRBV19 and TRBJ1-4; D uncertain. CDR1 and CDR2 (germline): LNHDA, SQIVND (reference sequence). The ends were cut back, 8 bases at V and 6 bases at J, with 10 bases in the middle. This CDR3 contains 12 residues. CDR3: CASGGNYEKLFF. The DNA of the CDR3 is TGTGCCAGTGGAGGGAATTATGAAAAACTGTTTTTT.

The chain links TRBV6-5 to TRBJ1-1, with D possibly being TRBD1 (6 bases). Germline V gene data show CDR1 as MNHEY and CDR2 as SVGAGI. The CDR3 contains 13 residues. V shed 3 bases and J shed 4 bases, with 9 bases lying between them. CDR3 amino acids: CASSYTGSTEAFF. The CDR3 DNA reads as TGTGCCAGCAGTTATACAGGGAGCACTGAAGCTTTCTTT.

This clone was picked up one time. This sequence joins TRBV19 and TRBJ2-3, with 8 nucleotides matching TRBD2. Germline assignment: CDR1 LNHDA and CDR2 SQIVND (reference sequence). J gave up 3 bases and V 4 bases, and 3 bases lay outside the gene matches. The CDR3 consists of 14 residues. For the CDR3, the DNA is TGTGCCAGTAGTAATAAGCGGGGGACAGATACGCAGTATTTT. Its protein product is CASSNKRGTDTQYF. Looking up the rest from reference TRBV19 and TRBJ2-3 gives the full variable domain: DGGITQSPKYLFRKEGQNVTLSCEQNLNHDAMYWYRQDPGQGLRLIYYSQIVNDFQKGDIAEGYSVSREKKESFPLTVTSAQKNPTAFYLCASSNKRGTDTQYFGPGTRLTVL.

The chain couples TRBV5-4 to TRBJ1-1, with D possibly being TRBD1 (6 bases). Germline CDR1 is SGHNT and CDR2 is YYREEE (reference sequence). This CDR3 has 13 amino acids. V was pared by 4 bases and J by 5 bases, with 12 bases between. This CDR3 reads CASSPRGWTEAFF. CDR3 nucleotides: TGTGCCAGCAGCCCCAGGGGATGGACTGAAGCTTTCTTT. Variable domain in full (rest from reference TRBV5-4 and TRBJ1-1): ETGVTQSPTHLIKTRGQQVTLRCSSQSGHNTVSWYQQALGQGPQFIFQYYREEENGRGNFPPRFSGLQFPNYSSELNVNALELDDSALYLCASSPRGWTEAFFGQGTRLTVV.

This clone was found once. This chain joins TRBV29-1 and TRBJ2-1; 8 bases agree with TRBD2. Per the germline V gene, CDR1 is SQVTM and CDR2 is ANQGSEA. J gave up 8 bases and V 4 bases, and 22 bases lay outside the gene matches. CDR3 length: 18 amino acids. Here the CDR3 DNA reads TGCAGCGTTGGGCCGCCCCTTACGCCAGCGGGAGTTGGGGATGAGCAGTTCTTC. Protein sequence: CSVGPPLTPAGVGDEQFF.

This clone showed up just once. The chain joins TRBV3-1 (or the pseudogene TRBV3-2) to TRBJ2-2; 8 positions agree with TRBD1. This CDR3 is built from 14 residues. CDR1 is LGHDT, CDR2 YNNKEL, per germline (reference sequence). J lost 6 bases, V lost 2 bases, and 2 bases had no gene match. The CDR3 loop is CASSQQGAAGELFF. CDR3 nucleotides: TGTGCCAGCAGCCAACAGGGGGCGGCCGGGGAGCTGTTTTTT.

V usage is TRBV27 and J usage is TRBJ1-2, with 8 bases identical to TRBD1. V was pared by 6 bases and J by 5 bases, with 8 bases of the junction left unmatched. The germline V gene encodes CDR1 MNHEY and CDR2 SMNVEV (reference sequence). The CDR3 runs 14 residues. CDR3 loop: CASSSSGQAYGYTF. For the CDR3, the DNA is TGTGCCAGCAGCTCCTCGGGACAGGCTTATGGCTACACCTTC.

This clone came up once. The chain combines TRBV11-2 with TRBJ2-7; TRBD2 matches 8 bases. Per the germline V gene, CDR1 is SGHAT and CDR2 is FQNNGV. Unmatched junction bases numbered 11, after V lost 5 bases and J lost 2 bases. CDR3 length equals 16 residues. Here the CDR3 reads CASSKDKNGGAYEQYF. CDR3 nucleotide sequence: TGTGCCAGCAGCAAGGACAAAAACGGGGGGGCCTACGAGCAGTACTTC.

The CDR3 nucleotides are TGTGCCAGCAGTGAAGCAGTTCTGGACAGGGTCGAGCAGCCCCAGCATTTT. Its translation is CASSEAVLDRVEQPQHF. V is TRBV2 and J is TRBJ1-5; 8 bases are shared with TRBD1. CDR1 is SNHLY and CDR2 is FYNNEI in the germline V gene. J was trimmed by 7 bases and V by 0 bases; bases with no gene match: 11. The CDR3 sequence is 17 residues long.

V is TRBV18 and J is TRBJ1-6; no reliable D call. Germline V gene lookup returns CDR1 KGHSH and CDR2 LQKENI. V was shortened by 2 bases and J by 2 bases, with 13 bases between the two germline ends. This CDR3 is built from 17 residues. The CDR3 DNA reads as TGTGCCAGCTCACCAGGTTCCCGAGTAGCCTATAATTCACCCCTCCACTTT. Translated: CASSPGSRVAYNSPLHF.

The J gene is TRBJ2-5, the V gene TRBV5-1; D may be TRBD2 (6 bases). V dropped 3 bases and J dropped 2 bases, with 14 bases sitting between them. CDR3 length: 15 residues. The V gene's germline CDR1 is SGHRS and CDR2 YFSETQ. The CDR3 is CASSSGTGFQETQYF. For the CDR3, the DNA is TGCGCCAGCAGCTCCGGGACTGGGTTTCAAGAGACCCAGTACTTC.

V gene TRBV3-1 (or the pseudogene TRBV3-2) combines with J gene TRBJ2-1; D unresolved. Germline V lookup: CDR1 LGHDT, CDR2 YNNKEL (reference sequence). CDR3 size: 15 residues. The V and J ends lost 1 base and 6 bases respectively, with 13 bases between them. The CDR3 sequence is CASSQGSSAANEQFF. The CDR3 region has the DNA TGTGCCAGCAGCCAAGGTAGTTCCGCGGCCAATGAGCAGTTCTTC.

The chain carries TRBV27 and TRBJ1-1; TRBD1 is a possible D gene (6 bases). Trimming removed 6 bases at V and 5 bases at J, with 16 bases between. The CDR3 is 14 amino acids. The V gene's germline CDR1 is MNHEY and CDR2 SMNVEV (reference sequence). The CDR3 DNA sequence: TGTGCCAGCAGCCGCGGACAGAGGGGTACTGAAGCTTTCTTT. Translating it yields CASSRGQRGTEAFF.

V and J are TRBV18 and TRBJ2-7; TRBD1 matches 7 bases. Germline-derived CDR1 and CDR2 are KGHSH and LQKENI. J lost 7 bases, V lost 0 bases, and 9 bases had no gene match. CDR3 size: 15 residues. CDR3 sequence (DNA): TGTGCCAGCTCACCACCCAGAGGGGGCGCGGAGGAGCAGTACTTC. It is translated as CASSPPRGGAEEQYF.

The V call is TRBV5-1, the J call TRBJ2-2; TRBD1 matches 7 bases. With V trimmed by 4 bases and J by 2 bases, 11 bases remained unmatched. The CDR3 sequence is 17 residues long. The germline V gene has CDR1 SGHRS and CDR2 YFSETQ. CDR3 protein: CASSPRTGGVNTGELFF. CDR3 DNA: TGCGCCAGCAGCCCCCGGACAGGTGGGGTCAACACCGGGGAGCTGTTTTTT.

This chain links TRBV20-1 with TRBJ2-5, with a possible D match to TRBD2 (5 bases). The V and J ends lost 7 bases and 2 bases respectively, with 5 bases between them. Germline assignment: CDR1 DFQATT and CDR2 SNEGSKA (reference sequence). The CDR3 runs to 10 residues. CDR3 nucleotides: TGCAGTGGGAGGCAAGAGACCCAGTACTTC. It yields the protein CSGRQETQYF.

This chain connects TRBV6-2 or TRBV6-3 to TRBJ1-2, with D tentatively TRBD1 (6 bases). Germline V gene data show CDR1 as MNHEY and CDR2 as SVGEGT. V dropped 4 bases and J dropped 3 bases, with 15 bases sitting between them. The CDR3 runs 15 residues. The CDR3 reads CASSSIATGDYGYTF. The CDR3 nucleotides are TGTGCCAGCAGTTCTATCGCGACAGGCGACTATGGCTACACCTTC.

The chain couples TRBV19 to TRBJ2-2; TRBD2 matches at 9 bases. This CDR3 has 17 residues. The V segment lost 6 bases and the J segment 2 bases; nucleotides outside the gene matches: 10. CDR1 and CDR2 from the germline V gene are LNHDA and SQIVND (reference sequence). The CDR3 nucleotides are TGTGCCAGTAGCTTAAGCGGCGGGGGGGCCAACACCGGGGAGCTGTTTTTT. As protein: CASSLSGGGANTGELFF.

The V call is TRBV15, the J call TRBJ1-1, with D possibly TRBD1 on 5 matching bases. V was pared by 2 bases and J by 8 bases, with 18 bases between. Germline CDR1 reads LNHNV; CDR2 reads YYDKDF (reference sequence). The CDR3 has 15 amino acids. CDR3 sequence (DNA): TGTGCCACCAGCAGAATGATGAGGCAGGGAAACGAAGCTTTCTTT. Translation: CATSRMMRQGNEAFF. The full variable domain, its missing parts supplied by reference TRBV15 and TRBJ1-1, is DAMVIQNPRYQVTQFGKPVTLSCSQTLNHNVMYWYQQKSSQAPKLLFHYYDKDFNNEADTPDNFQSRRPNTSFCFLDIRSPGLGDTAMYLCATSRMMRQGNEAFFGQGTRLTVV.

The chain uses TRBV29-1 and TRBJ2-5, with 8 positions matching TRBD1. Germline lookup yields CDR1 SQVTM and CDR2 ANQGSEA. The J segment lost 1 base and the V segment lost 5 bases, leaving 12 bases of the junction unmatched. The CDR3 sequence is 16 residues long. The CDR3 region is CSVRREQGGIQETQYF. The CDR3 region has the DNA TGCAGCGTTAGAAGGGAACAGGGGGGAATCCAAGAGACCCAGTACTTC.

The gene calls are TRBV15 and TRBJ2-1, with 8 bases lining up with TRBD2. From germline, CDR1 is LNHNV and CDR2 YYDKDF (reference sequence). Germline trimming cut 1 base from V and 5 bases from J; bases unmatched to any gene: 13. CDR3 size: 18 residues. The CDR3 reads CATSRGGERGLTNNEQFF. The CDR3 DNA is TGTGCCACCAGCAGAGGTGGGGAGCGGGGGTTAACAAACAATGAGCAGTTCTTC.

This clone is a singleton in its sample. The CDR3 DNA is TGTGCCAGCAGTCAGGGGGCGGTGGAGACCCAGTACTTC. As protein: CASSQGAVETQYF. The chain is built from TRBV7-2 and TRBJ2-5, with 8 bases fitting TRBD1. J was trimmed by 5 bases and V by 6 bases; bases with no gene match: 5. Germline CDR1 SGHTA, CDR2 FQGNSA. CDR3 length: 13 amino acids.

V gene TRBV28 combines with J gene TRBJ1-2; D remains unclear. This CDR3 has 17 amino acids. Germline V gives CDR1 MDHEN, CDR2 SYDVKM. Trimming shortened V by 3 bases and J by 7 bases, and 24 bases separated the two germline ends. The CDR3 coding sequence is TGTGCCAGCAGTTTTCACCTCGAGGGTATTGTAAAAGTTGGCTACACCTTC. This encodes CASSFHLEGIVKVGYTF.

The CDR3 nucleotides read TGTGCCAGTAGTAACAGAGGGACAGCGAACACTGAAGCTTTCTTT. Residues: CASSNRGTANTEAFF. V usage is TRBV19 and J usage is TRBJ1-1; 7 bases are shared with TRBD1. The length of the CDR3 is 15 residues. Germline V CDR1 and CDR2: LNHDA, SQIVND (reference sequence). V was pared by 4 bases and J by 1 base, with 6 bases of the junction left unmatched.

CDR3 region: CASSLDRANYGYTF. The CDR3 DNA reads as TGTGCCAGCTCGCTCGACAGGGCTAACTATGGCTACACCTTC. The chain couples TRBV18 to TRBJ1-2, with TRBD1 matching 7 bases. The CDR3 spans 14 residues. Trimming cost V 6 bases and J 0 bases; bases outside gene matches: 4. In germline, CDR1 is KGHSH, CDR2 LQKENI.

A few counts support this clone. This chain connects TRBV5-1 to TRBJ1-2; D is ambiguous. This CDR3 has 14 amino acids. V lost 2 bases, J lost 6 bases, and 14 bases lay in between. Per germline, CDR1 SGHRS and CDR2 YFSETQ. DNA for the CDR3: TGCGCCAGCAGCTTATCTCGAGGGAGTGATGGCTACACCTTC. This translates into CASSLSRGSDGYTF.

The chain recombines TRBV2 with TRBJ2-7; TRBD1 matches at 8 bases. V was pared by 4 bases and J by 4 bases, with 6 bases of the junction left unmatched. CDR1 is SNHLY and CDR2 is FYNNEI in the germline V gene. CDR3 length: 14 amino acids. CDR3 residues: CASSVSGGAYEQYF. The CDR3 DNA sequence: TGTGCCAGCAGTGTATCAGGGGGCGCTTACGAGCAGTACTTC. Supplemented by reference TRBV2 and TRBJ2-7, the full variable domain reads EPEVTQTPSHQVTQMGQEVILRCVPISNHLYFYWYRQILGQKVEFLVSFYNNEISEKSEIFDDQFSVERPDGSNFTLKIRSTKLEDSAMYFCASSVSGGAYEQYFGPGTRLTVT.

The genes are TRBV7-3 and TRBJ2-6; a possible D gene is TRBD1 (6 bases). Germline CDR1 reads SGHTA; CDR2 reads FQGTGA. The CDR3 is made up of 15 amino acids. Trimming shortened V by 4 bases and J by 1 base, and 8 bases separated the two germline ends. In DNA, the CDR3 is TGTGCCAGCAGCTCTAGGGGGTCTGGGGCCAACGTCCTGACTTTC. Its protein product is CASSSRGSGANVLTF.

V is TRBV5-1 and J is TRBJ2-3; D ambiguous. This CDR3 is built from 12 residues. The germline gives CDR1 SGHRS, CDR2 YFSETQ. Trimming removed 4 bases from V and 6 bases from J, with 9 bases in between. The CDR3 bases are TGCGCCAGCAGCCCTACGAGCGATACGCAGTATTTT. It yields the protein CASSPTSDTQYF.

V gene TRBV6-2 or TRBV6-3 combines with J gene TRBJ1-5; D possibly corresponds to TRBD1 (5 bases). Germline values: CDR1 MNHEY, CDR2 SVGEGT. With 6 bases removed from V and 1 base from J, the gap between germline ends came to 16 bases. CDR3 length equals 16 residues. CDR3 nucleotide sequence: TGTGCCAGCAGCCGGGGGGGGAGGACAAGCAATCAGCCCCAGCATTTT. Translating it yields CASSRGGRTSNQPQHF.

The rearrangement uses TRBV10-3 and TRBJ1-5, with 9 nucleotides matching TRBD1. Germline assignment: CDR1 ENHRY and CDR2 SYGVKD. V lost 2 bases and J lost 6; bases outside the gene matches: 8. The CDR3 contains 16 residues. The CDR3 sequence is CAISEMDRGKGQPQHF. In DNA, the CDR3 is TGTGCCATCAGTGAGATGGACAGGGGAAAGGGTCAGCCCCAGCATTTT.